This TCR beta chain appears in the sequencing data of a study of blood T cell repertoires in COVID-19. The overall study: The cDNA or gDNA used as material had been derived from T cells, B-cell-depleted T cells, or PBMCs.

There are many counts of this clone. The protocol was immunoSEQ multiplex PCR, while the TCRdb copy is restricted to in-frame clones and leaves out a portion. The data show about 100,000 clones, approximately 80% seen once. CDR1 and CDR2 (germline): MNHEY, SMNVEV (reference sequence). This CDR3 comprises 14 residues. V shed 6 bases, J shed 11 bases, and the junction held 14 bases outside the gene matches. This receptor was taken from a man between 65 and 80 years old with active or convalescent COVID-19. The rearrangement uses TRBV27 and TRBJ2-3; 7 bases align to TRBD2. Sequencing was performed on peripheral blood. Here the CDR3 reads CASSATSSGGMQYF. CDR3 nucleotides: TGTGCCAGCAGCGCCACCTCTAGCGGAGGGATGCAGTATTTT.